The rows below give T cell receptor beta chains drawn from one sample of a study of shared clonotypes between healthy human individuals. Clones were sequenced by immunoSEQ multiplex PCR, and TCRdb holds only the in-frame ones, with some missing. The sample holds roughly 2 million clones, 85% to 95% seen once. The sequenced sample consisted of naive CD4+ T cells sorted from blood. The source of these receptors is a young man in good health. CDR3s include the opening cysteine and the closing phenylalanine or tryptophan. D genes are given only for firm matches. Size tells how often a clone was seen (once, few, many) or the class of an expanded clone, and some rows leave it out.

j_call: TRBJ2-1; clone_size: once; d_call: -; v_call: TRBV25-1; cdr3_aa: CATAQLNEQFF; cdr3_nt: TGTGCCACCGCCCAGCTCAATGAGCAGTTCTTC
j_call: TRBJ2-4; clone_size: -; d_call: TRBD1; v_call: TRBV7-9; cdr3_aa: CASSLGQGIAKNIQYF; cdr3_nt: TGTGCCAGCAGCTTAGGACAGGGGATAGCCAAAAACATTCAGTACTTC
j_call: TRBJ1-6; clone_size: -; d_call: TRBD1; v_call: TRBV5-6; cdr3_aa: CASSLGQGVGPLHF; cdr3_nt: TGTGCCAGCAGCTTGGGACAGGGTGTTGGACCCCTCCACTTT
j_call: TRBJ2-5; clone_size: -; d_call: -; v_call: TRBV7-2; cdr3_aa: CASSSTALQETQYF; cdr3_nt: TGTGCCAGCAGCTCTACCGCGCTCCAAGAGACCCAGTACTTC
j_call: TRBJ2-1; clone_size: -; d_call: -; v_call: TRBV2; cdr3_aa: CASSEFFYNNEQFF; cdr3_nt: TGTGCCAGCAGTGAATTTTTCTATAACAATGAGCAGTTCTTC
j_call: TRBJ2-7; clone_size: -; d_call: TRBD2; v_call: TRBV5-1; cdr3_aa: CASRSGRDREQYF; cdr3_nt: TGCGCCAGCAGGAGCGGGAGGGACCGGGAGCAGTACTTC
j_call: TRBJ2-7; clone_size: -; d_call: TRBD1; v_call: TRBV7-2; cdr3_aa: CASSKGQGAYEQYF; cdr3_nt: TGTGCCAGCAGTAAGGGACAGGGCGCCTACGAGCAGTACTTC
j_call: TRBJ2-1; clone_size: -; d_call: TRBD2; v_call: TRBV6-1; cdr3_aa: CASSEAQSGTSVRNEQFF; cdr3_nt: TGTGCCAGCAGTGAAGCTCAGTCCGGGACTAGCGTACGCAATGAGCAGTTCTTC
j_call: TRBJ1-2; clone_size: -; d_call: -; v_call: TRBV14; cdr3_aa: CASSPEGGVFGYTF; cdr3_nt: TGTGCCAGCAGCCCCGAGGGGGGCGTTTTTGGCTACACCTTC
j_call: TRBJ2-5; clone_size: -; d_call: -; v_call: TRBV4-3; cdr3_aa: CASSQDSASRMETQYF; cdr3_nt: TGCGCCAGCAGCCAAGATAGTGCCTCCAGGATGGAGACCCAGTACTTC
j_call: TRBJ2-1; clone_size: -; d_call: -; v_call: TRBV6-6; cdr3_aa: CASSYLGLEQFF; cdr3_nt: TGTGCCAGCAGTTACCTAGGACTAGAGCAGTTCTTC
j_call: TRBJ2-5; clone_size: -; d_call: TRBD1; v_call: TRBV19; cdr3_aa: CASSARDRPQETQYF; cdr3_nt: TGTGCCAGTAGTGCACGGGACAGACCCCAAGAGACCCAGTACTTC
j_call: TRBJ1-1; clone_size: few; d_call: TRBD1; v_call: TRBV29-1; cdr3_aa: CSVVQGATEAFF; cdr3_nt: TGCAGCGTTGTACAGGGGGCCACTGAAGCTTTCTTT
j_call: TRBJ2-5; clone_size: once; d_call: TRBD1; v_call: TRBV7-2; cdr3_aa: CASSFDRGTETQYF; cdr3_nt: TGTGCCAGCAGCTTCGACAGGGGGACGGAGACCCAGTACTTC
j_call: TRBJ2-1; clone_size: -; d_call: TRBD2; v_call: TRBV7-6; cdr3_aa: CASSFPGGYEQFF; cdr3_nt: TGTGCCAGCAGCTTCCCGGGAGGTTATGAGCAGTTCTTC
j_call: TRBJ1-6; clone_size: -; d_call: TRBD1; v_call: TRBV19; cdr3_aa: CASSTQGFASSPLHF; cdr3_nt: TGTGCCAGTAGTACACAGGGGTTTGCTAGTTCACCCCTCCACTTT
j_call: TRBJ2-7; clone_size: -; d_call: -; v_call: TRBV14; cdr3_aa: CASSQEGVGSYEQYF; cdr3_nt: TGTGCCAGCAGCCAAGAGGGGGTAGGTTCCTACGAGCAGTACTTC
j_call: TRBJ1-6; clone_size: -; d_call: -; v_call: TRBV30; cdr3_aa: CACSGRGSYNSPLHF; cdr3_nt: TGTGCCTGTAGCGGAAGGGGCTCCTATAATTCACCCCTCCACTTT
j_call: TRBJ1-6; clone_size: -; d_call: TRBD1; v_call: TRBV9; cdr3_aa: CASSVRDSYNSPLHF; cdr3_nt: TGTGCCAGCAGCGTGAGGGACAGCTATAATTCACCCCTCCACTTT
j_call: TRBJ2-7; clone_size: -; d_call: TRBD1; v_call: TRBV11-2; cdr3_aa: CASSKTGARPYEQYF; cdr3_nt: TGTGCCAGCAGCAAAACAGGGGCCCGCCCCTACGAGCAGTACTTC
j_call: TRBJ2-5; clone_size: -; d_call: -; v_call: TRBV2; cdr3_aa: CASTLIGETQYF; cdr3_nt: TGTGCCAGCACCCTCATAGGAGAGACCCAGTACTTC
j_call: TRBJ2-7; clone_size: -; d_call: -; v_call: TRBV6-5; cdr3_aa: CASSRQFRPYEQYF; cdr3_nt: TGTGCCAGCAGTCGACAGTTTCGTCCCTACGAGCAGTACTTC
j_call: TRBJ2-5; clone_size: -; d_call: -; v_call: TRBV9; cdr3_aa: CASSVDYGETQYF; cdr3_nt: TGTGCCAGCAGCGTAGACTACGGGGAGACCCAGTACTTC
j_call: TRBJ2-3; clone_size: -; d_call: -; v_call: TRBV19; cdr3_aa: CASSIGEGADTQYF; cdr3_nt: TGTGCCAGTAGTATAGGAGAGGGTGCAGATACGCAGTATTTT
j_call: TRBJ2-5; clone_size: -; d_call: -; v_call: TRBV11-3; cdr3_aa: CASSTPGAGETQYF; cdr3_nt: TGTGCCAGCAGCACCCCGGGGGCTGGAGAGACCCAGTACTTC
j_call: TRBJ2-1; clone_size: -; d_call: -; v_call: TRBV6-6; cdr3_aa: CASSPPGRSFNEQFF; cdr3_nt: TGTGCCAGCAGTCCCCCAGGGAGGAGTTTTAATGAGCAGTTCTTC
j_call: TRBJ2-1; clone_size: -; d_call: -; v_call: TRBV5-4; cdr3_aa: CASSIQVSSTYNEQFF; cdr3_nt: TGTGCCAGCAGCATACAGGTATCCTCGACCTACAATGAGCAGTTCTTC
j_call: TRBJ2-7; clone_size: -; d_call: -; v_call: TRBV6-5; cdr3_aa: CASHPQSHSYEQYF; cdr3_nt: TGTGCCAGCCACCCTCAGTCCCATTCCTACGAGCAGTACTTC
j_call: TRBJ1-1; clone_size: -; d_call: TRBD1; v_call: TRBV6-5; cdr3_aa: CASNSGGLSFF; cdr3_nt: TGTGCCAGCAACTCAGGGGGGTTGAGTTTCTTT
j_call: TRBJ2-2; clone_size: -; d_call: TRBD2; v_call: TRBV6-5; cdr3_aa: CASSSRGSGRTGELFF; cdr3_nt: TGTGCCAGCAGTTCCCGAGGGAGCGGGAGGACCGGGGAGCTGTTTTTT
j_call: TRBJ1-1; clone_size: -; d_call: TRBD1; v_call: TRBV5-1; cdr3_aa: CASSLETGAETEAFF; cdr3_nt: TGCGCCAGCAGCTTGGAGACAGGGGCGGAGACTGAAGCTTTCTTT
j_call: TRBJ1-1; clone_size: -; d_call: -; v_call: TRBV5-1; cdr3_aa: CASSLEGPQFGAFF; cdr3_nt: TGCGCCAGCAGCTTGGAGGGGCCTCAGTTCGGAGCTTTCTTT
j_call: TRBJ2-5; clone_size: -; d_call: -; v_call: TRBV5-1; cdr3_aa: CASSLFGRDRETQYF; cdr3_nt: TGCGCCAGCAGCTTGTTCGGCAGGGATCGGGAGACCCAGTACTTC
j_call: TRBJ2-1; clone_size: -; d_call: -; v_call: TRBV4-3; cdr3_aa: CASSQGFYNEQFF; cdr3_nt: TGCGCCAGCAGCCAAGGGTTTTACAATGAGCAGTTCTTC
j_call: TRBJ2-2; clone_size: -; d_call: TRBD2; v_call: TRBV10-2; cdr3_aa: CASSEPGLLNTGELFF; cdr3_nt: TGCGCCAGCAGTGAGCCGGGACTACTGAACACCGGGGAGCTGTTTTTT
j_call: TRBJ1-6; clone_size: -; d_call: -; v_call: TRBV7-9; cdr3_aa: CASSLFGEGNSPLHF; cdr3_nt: TGTGCCAGCAGCTTATTCGGGGAAGGCAATTCACCCCTCCACTTT
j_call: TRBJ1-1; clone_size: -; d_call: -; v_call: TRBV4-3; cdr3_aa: CASSQQGMNTEAFF; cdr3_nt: TGCGCCAGCAGCCAGCAGGGCATGAACACTGAAGCTTTCTTT
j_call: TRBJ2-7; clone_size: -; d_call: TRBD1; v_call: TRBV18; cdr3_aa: CASSPDWDRGHIPYGQYF; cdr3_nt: TGTGCCAGCTCACCAGATTGGGACAGGGGGCATATTCCCTATGGGCAGTACTTC
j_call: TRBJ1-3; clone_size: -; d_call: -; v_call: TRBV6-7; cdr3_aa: CASFVRGEHSGNTIYF; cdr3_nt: TGTGCCAGCTTCGTGAGGGGTGAACACTCTGGAAACACCATATATTTT
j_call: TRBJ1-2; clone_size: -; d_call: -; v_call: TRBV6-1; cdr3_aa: CASSDSVGVDYGYTF; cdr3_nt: TGTGCCAGCAGTGATTCGGTGGGGGTCGACTATGGCTACACCTTC
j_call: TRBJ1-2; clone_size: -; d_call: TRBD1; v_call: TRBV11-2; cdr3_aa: CASSRDRDYGYTF; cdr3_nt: TGTGCCAGCAGCCGAGACAGGGACTATGGCTACACCTTC
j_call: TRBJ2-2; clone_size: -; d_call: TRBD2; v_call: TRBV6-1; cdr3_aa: CASRELAFNTGELFF; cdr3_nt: TGTGCCAGCAGGGAACTAGCGTTCAACACCGGGGAGCTGTTTTTT
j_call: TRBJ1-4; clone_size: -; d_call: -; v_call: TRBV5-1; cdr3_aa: CASSLTWALNEKLFF; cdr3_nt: TGCGCCAGCAGCTTGACTTGGGCCCTTAATGAAAAACTGTTTTTT
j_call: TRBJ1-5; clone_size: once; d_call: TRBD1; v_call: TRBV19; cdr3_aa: CASSTITGDNQPQHF; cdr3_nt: TGTGCCAGTAGTACCATAACAGGGGACAATCAGCCCCAGCATTTT
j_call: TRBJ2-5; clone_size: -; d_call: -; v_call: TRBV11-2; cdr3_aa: CASSLNPGGRQETQYF; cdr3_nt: TGTGCCAGCAGCTTAAATCCGGGGGGCCGACAAGAGACCCAGTACTTC
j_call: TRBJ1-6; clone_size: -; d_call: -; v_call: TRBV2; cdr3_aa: CASKMDSYNSPLHF; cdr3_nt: TGTGCCAGCAAAATGGACAGCTATAATTCACCCCTCCACTTT
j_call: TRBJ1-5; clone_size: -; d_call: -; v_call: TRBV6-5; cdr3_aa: CASRIIQGSDQPQHF; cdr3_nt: TGTGCCAGCAGGATAATACAGGGTTCTGATCAGCCCCAGCATTTT
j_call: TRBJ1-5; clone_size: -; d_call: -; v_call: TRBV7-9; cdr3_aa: CASSQGPATINQPQHF; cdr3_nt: TGTGCCAGCAGCCAAGGGCCAGCGACCATTAATCAGCCCCAGCATTTT
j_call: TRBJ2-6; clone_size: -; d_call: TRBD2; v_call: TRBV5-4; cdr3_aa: CASSLAASGVPGANVLTF; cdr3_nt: TGTGCCAGCAGCTTGGCGGCTAGCGGGGTTCCTGGGGCCAACGTCCTGACTTTC
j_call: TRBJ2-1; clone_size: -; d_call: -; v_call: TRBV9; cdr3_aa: CASTQREGGSYNEQFF; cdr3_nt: TGTGCCAGCACCCAAAGGGAGGGGGGCTCCTACAATGAGCAGTTCTTC